A single sample is the source of the 22 T cell receptor beta chains below, sequenced in a study of shared clonotypes between healthy human individuals (TCRdb year 2020). Library generation was performed with the immunoSEQ multiplex PCR assay. The immuneACCESS repertoire file appears here via TCRdb, limited to in-frame rearrangements. These files lack a portion of the clones; in checked studies, under half of the deficit traces to unresolved V genes, and the cause of the others is not known. The sample table contains millions of clones; only one count was recorded for roughly 93% of them. The leading ten clones occupy 0.35% to 0.5% of the sample. The sequenced sample consisted of naive CD4+ T cells from PBMCs. The sample's cell subset or site label, in plain terms: CD45RA+ positively selected. Source of these receptors: a man younger than 30 in good health. Some clones in this sample may be carry-over from other donors' samples.

This rearrangement joins TRBV19 to TRBJ1-2; 8 bases agree with TRBD1. V lost 3 bases to trimming and J lost 8 bases; unmatched junction nucleotides: 8. Germline assignment: CDR1 LNHDA and CDR2 SQIVND (reference sequence). This CDR3 contains 14 residues. CDR3 DNA sequence: TGTGCCAGTAGTATGGACAGGGATTGGCGGGGCTACACCTTC. Its protein is CASSMDRDWRGYTF.

This clone was seen a single time. The rearrangement joins TRBV21-1 to TRBJ1-2. TRBV21-1 is a pseudogene locus. The CDR3 runs to 14 residues. The CDR3 spells CASSKTRTDYGYTF. The CDR3 nucleotides read TGTGCCAGCAGCAAAACCAGGACGGACTATGGCTACACCTTC.

This clone appeared a single time. This sequence joins TRBV7-2 and TRBJ1-4; TRBD1 aligns across 7 bases. The CDR3 covers 16 residues. V dropped 5 bases and J dropped 5; count of bases not matched to a gene: 11. Per germline, CDR1 SGHTA and CDR2 FQGNSA. In DNA form, the CDR3 reads TGTGCCAGCAGCCAAATGAGGGGACAGATAAATGAAAAACTGTTTTTT. Translated: CASSQMRGQINEKLFF. Variable domain in full (rest from reference TRBV7-2 and TRBJ1-4): GAGVSQSPSNKVTEKGKDVELRCDPISGHTALYWYRQSLGQGLEFLIYFQGNSAPDKSGLPSDRFSAERTGGSVSTLTIQRTQQEDSAVYLCASSQMRGQINEKLFFGSGTQLSVL.

The V and J genes are TRBV2 and TRBJ1-2; D perhaps matches TRBD1 (5 bases). Per germline, CDR1 SNHLY and CDR2 FYNNEI. Trimming cost V 3 bases and J 3 bases, with 11 bases left between them. The CDR3 loop spans 14 amino acids. This CDR3 reads CASSEVGRDYGYTF. The CDR3, as DNA: TGTGCCAGCAGTGAGGTGGGCAGGGACTATGGCTACACCTTC.

The rearrangement uses TRBV10-2 and TRBJ2-7; D not certain. This CDR3 spans 13 amino acids. Germline CDR1 reads WSHSY; CDR2 reads SAAADI. Trimming cost V 6 bases and J 2 bases, with 11 bases left between them. The CDR3 reads CASSKIFPYEQYF. The DNA for the CDR3 is TGCGCCAGCAGCAAGATATTTCCCTACGAGCAGTACTTC.

The gene calls are TRBV4-2 and TRBJ2-7; tentatively, D is TRBD2 (6 bases). The V gene lost 0 bases and the J gene lost 1 base, with 22 bases spanning the gap. CDR1 LGHNA and CDR2 YNFKEQ come from the germline V gene. This CDR3 has 19 amino acids. The CDR3 loop is CASSQDPPTSAGPSYEQYF. The CDR3 DNA reads as TGTGCCAGCAGCCAAGATCCCCCCACTTCGGCGGGACCGTCCTACGAGCAGTACTTC.

The chain couples TRBV29-1 to TRBJ2-5, with D possibly matching TRBD2 (5 bases). Germline values: CDR1 SQVTM, CDR2 ANQGSEA. Trimming took 3 bases from V and 11 from J, leaving 16 bases between them. The CDR3 totals 12 residues. The CDR3 protein is CSVDSSSGEQYF. The CDR3 DNA reads TGCAGCGTTGACTCTAGCTCGGGTGAGCAGTACTTC.

The count of this clone is one. The CDR3 region is CASSLLLAVREQYF. The CDR3 DNA sequence: TGTGCCAGCAGTTTGTTACTAGCGGTGAGGGAGCAGTACTTC. The chain links TRBV28 to TRBJ2-7, with 8 nucleotides matching TRBD2. Looked up from germline, CDR1 is MDHEN and CDR2 is SYDVKM. This CDR3 contains 14 residues. V lost 3 bases, J lost 7 bases, and 8 bases stayed unmatched.

The chain carries TRBV23-1 and TRBJ2-2; D is possibly TRBD1 (6 bases). TRBV23-1 is an ORF, and what it does is uncertain. There are 16 residues in the CDR3. V lost 4 bases and J 1 base, leaving 13 bases between the germline ends. As DNA, the CDR3 is TGCGCCAGCAGTCTAGGGGTCAGGGGGAACACCGGGGAGCTGTTTTTT. Translating it yields CASSLGVRGNTGELFF.

This chain links TRBV30 with TRBJ2-2; possibly TRBD2 for D (6 bases). CDR1 is GTSNPN, CDR2 SVGIG, per germline (reference sequence). With 4 bases removed from V and 5 bases from J, the gap between germline ends came to 11 bases. The CDR3 length is 13 residues. CDR3 region: CAWTRERTGELFF. For the CDR3, the DNA is TGTGCCTGGACACGGGAGCGAACCGGGGAGCTGTTTTTT.

The chain combines TRBV19 with TRBJ1-2; possible D gene TRBD1, 5 bases. This CDR3 region has 15 residues. Germline V lookup: CDR1 LNHDA, CDR2 SQIVND (reference sequence). V was shortened by 5 bases and J by 0 bases, with 13 bases between the two germline ends. The CDR3 spells CASSDPGRANYGYTF. CDR3 DNA sequence: TGTGCCAGTAGTGATCCGGGACGGGCTAACTATGGCTACACCTTC.

The chain employs TRBV5-3 and TRBJ1-2; no clear D gene. TRBV5-3 falls under the ORF class, with uncertain function. The ends were cut back, 1 base at V and 0 bases at J, with 16 bases in the middle. The CDR3 has 17 residues. The CDR3 bases are TGTGCCAGAAGCTTGTTTAGGGCCCGGGAAACTAACTATGGCTACACCTTC. Translated: CARSLFRARETNYGYTF.

This rearrangement joins TRBV18 to TRBJ2-3, with TRBD2 as a possible D gene (5 bases). Germline V CDR1 and CDR2: KGHSH, LQKENI. The V and J ends lost 0 bases and 8 bases respectively, with 15 bases between them. The CDR3 covers 15 residues. The CDR3 here is CASSPPSQSEGTQYF. In nucleotides, the CDR3 is TGTGCCAGCTCACCACCGAGTCAATCCGAGGGTACGCAGTATTTT.

The V gene is TRBV4-3, the J gene TRBJ1-1; the D gene is possibly TRBD1 (5 bases). V gave up 2 bases and J gave up 8 bases, with 15 bases separating them. This CDR3 contains 14 residues. The V gene's germline CDR1 is LGHNA and CDR2 YSLEER. DNA for the CDR3: TGCGCCAGCAGCCAAATTCGGAGGGGCGCGGAAGCTTTCTTT. Translated: CASSQIRRGAEAFF.

The J gene is TRBJ1-1, the V gene TRBV5-8, with TRBD1 as a possible D gene (6 bases). Germline assignment: CDR1 SGHTS and CDR2 YDEGEE. The CDR3 length is 14 residues. V was cut by 5 bases and J by 4 bases, with 15 bases left in between. As DNA, the CDR3 is TGTGCCAGCAGTTATCGGGGGCGAGGCACTGAAGCTTTCTTT. Amino acids: CASSYRGRGTEAFF.

V usage is TRBV28 and J usage is TRBJ2-1; the match to TRBD1 covers 9 bases. Germline V gene lookup returns CDR1 MDHEN and CDR2 SYDVKM. Germline trimming cut 6 bases from V and 7 bases from J; bases unmatched to any gene: 16. CDR3 size: 17 residues. The CDR3 DNA reads as TGTGCCAGCAGACCAAACTCCGGGACAGGGCGGTGGAATGAGCAGTTCTTC. Translation: CASRPNSGTGRWNEQFF.

Comment on this clone: Within the sample, other DNA sequences also encode this same CDR3. The gene calls are TRBV5-1 and TRBJ2-7, with 11 positions matching TRBD2. Trimming at V came to 5 bases and at J to 2 bases, leaving 3 bases not matched to a gene. This CDR3 is 14 amino acids long. Germline V gene lookup returns CDR1 SGHRS and CDR2 YFSETQ. CDR3 sequence (DNA): TGCGCCAGCAGTGAGACTAGCGGGACCTACGAGCAGTACTTC. Amino acids: CASSETSGTYEQYF.

The chain has TRBV18 and TRBJ2-1; TRBD2 matches at 8 bases. V dropped 3 bases and J dropped 1; count of bases not matched to a gene: 8. Germline V CDR1 and CDR2: KGHSH, LQKENI. This CDR3 comprises 17 residues. Here the CDR3 DNA reads TGTGCCAGCTCACCCAGGGTGAGCGGGAGTTCCTACAATGAGCAGTTCTTC. Its protein is CASSPRVSGSSYNEQFF.

The V and J genes are TRBV28 and TRBJ2-1, with TRBD2 identical over 7 bases. The CDR3 consists of 14 residues. CDR1 and CDR2 from the germline V gene are MDHEN and SYDVKM. Trimming at V came to 2 bases and at J to 9 bases, leaving 7 bases not matched to a gene. As DNA, the CDR3 is TGTGCCAGCAGTTTAGCGGGAGTGGCCGGTGAGCAGTTCTTC. This gives the protein CASSLAGVAGEQFF.

This clone was picked up one time. The chain joins TRBV11-2 to TRBJ2-7; 14 nucleotides match TRBD2. Looked up from germline, CDR1 is SGHAT and CDR2 is FQNNGV. The J segment lost 6 bases and the V segment lost 0 bases, leaving 1 base of the junction unmatched. The CDR3 has 15 residues. The CDR3 DNA reads as TGTGCCAGCAGCTTAGATGGGACTAGCGGGAGCGAGCAGTACTTC. Encoded protein: CASSLDGTSGSEQYF.

The chain is built from TRBV28 and TRBJ2-3; D possibly corresponds to TRBD1 (6 bases). Germline assignment: CDR1 MDHEN and CDR2 SYDVKM. V was cut by 6 bases and J by 2 bases, with 9 bases left in between. The CDR3 spans 13 residues. CDR3: CASRPGVTDTQYF. The CDR3 DNA follows: TGTGCCAGCAGGCCAGGGGTCACAGATACGCAGTATTTT.

On this clone itself: Compared with germline, one end of the junction differs, possibly owing to a read error. The rearrangement uses TRBV30 and TRBJ1-2; D remains ambiguous. Germline assignment: CDR1 GTSNPN and CDR2 SVGIG (reference sequence). This CDR3 has 11 amino acids. The CDR3 reads CAWSEGAATYF. The CDR3 DNA reads TGTGCCTGGAGTGAAGGCGCGGCAACTTATTTC.